This passage covers 32 T cell receptor beta chains from one sample sequenced in a study of blood T cell repertoires in COVID-19. The table came from immunoSEQ multiplex PCR; TCRdb's copy has only in-frame clones and leaves some out. The sample records 350,000 to 550,000 clones, 75% to 90% being singletons. Sequenced material: peripheral blood. These receptors all come from a woman aged 30 to 39 with acute or convalescent COVID-19.

DNA of the CDR3: TGTGCCAGTAGTTTCAGGGGATCTGGGGCCAACGTCCTGACTTTC. Protein product: CASSFRGSGANVLTF. J is TRBJ2-6 and V is TRBV19; possibly TRBD1 for D (6 bases). The CDR3 length is 15 residues. V gave up 5 bases and J gave up 1 base, with 9 bases separating them. Germline CDR1 and CDR2: LNHDA and SQIVND (reference sequence). Complete variable domain (other parts from reference TRBV19 and TRBJ2-6): DGGITQSPKYLFRKEGQNVTLSCEQNLNHDAMYWYRQDPGQGLRLIYYSQIVNDFQKGDIAEGYSVSREKKESFPLTVTSAQKNPTAFYLCASSFRGSGANVLTFGAGSRLTVL.

This clone came up once. V usage is TRBV3-1 (or the pseudogene TRBV3-2) and J usage is TRBJ1-5; no clear D. The CDR3 loop spans 14 amino acids. Germline values: CDR1 LGHDT, CDR2 YNNKEL (reference sequence). V lost 6 bases, J lost 0 bases, and 9 bases lay in between. The CDR3 here is CASSRGHSNQPQHF. DNA of the CDR3: TGTGCCAGCAGTCGTGGGCATAGCAATCAGCCCCAGCATTTT.

CDR3 in amino acids: CSVEVRGQGREQYF. As DNA, the CDR3 is TGCAGCGTTGAAGTTCGGGGACAGGGTCGAGAGCAGTACTTC. The chain joins TRBV29-1 to TRBJ2-7; 9 bases line up with TRBD1. There are 14 residues in the CDR3. Germline values: CDR1 SQVTM, CDR2 ANQGSEA. Germline trimming cut 1 base from V and 7 bases from J; bases unmatched to any gene: 8.

The rearrangement joins TRBV4-1 to TRBJ1-2, with D possibly being TRBD1 (5 bases). V shed 0 bases and J shed 4 bases, with 15 bases lying between them. Germline CDR1 reads MGHRA; CDR2 reads YSYEKL. The CDR3 length is 16 residues. CDR3 bases: TGCGCCAGCAGCCAAGAACCGGGTCGGGGGATCTATGGCTACACCTTC. It translates to CASSQEPGRGIYGYTF.

The J gene is TRBJ2-1, the V gene TRBV4-1, with 8 bases aligning to TRBD1. Losses at the gene ends were 1 base for V and 8 bases for J; bases not matched to a gene: 7. Germline V gene data show CDR1 as MGHRA and CDR2 as YSYEKL. This CDR3 contains 15 residues. This CDR3 is CASSQVSGGLYEQFF. The DNA of the CDR3 is TGCGCCAGCAGCCAAGTCTCAGGGGGCTTGTATGAGCAGTTCTTC.

The genes are TRBV24-1 and TRBJ2-2, with 8 bases aligning to TRBD1. CDR1 and CDR2 (germline): KGHDR, SFDVKD. Trimming cost V 4 bases and J 4 bases; bases outside gene matches: 4. The CDR3 extends over 15 amino acids. The CDR3 spells CATSEPTGGTGELFF. CDR3 sequence (DNA): TGTGCCACCAGTGAACCCACAGGGGGCACCGGGGAGCTGTTTTTT.

This rearrangement joins TRBV20-1 to TRBJ1-2, with TRBD1 identical over 11 bases. The CDR3 spans 15 residues. Germline values: CDR1 DFQATT, CDR2 SNEGSKA (reference sequence). V trimming: 3 bases; J trimming: 8 bases; junction bases outside the gene matches: 11. CDR3 DNA: TGCAGTGCTAGTATCCCAGGACAGGGGGCGCGGGGCTACACCTTC. Translation: CSASIPGQGARGYTF.

The chain joins TRBV5-6 to TRBJ2-5; 7 bases are a match to TRBD2. CDR3 length equals 16 residues. The V gene end was trimmed by 0 bases and the J gene end by 2 bases; junction bases not matched to a gene: 7. CDR1 is SGHDT and CDR2 is YYEEEE in the germline V gene. CDR3 in DNA: TGTGCCAGCAGCTTGGCGTTTGCGGGGGTTCAAGAGACCCAGTACTTC. Translated, it gives CASSLAFAGVQETQYF. The full variable domain, completed using reference TRBV5-6 and TRBJ2-5, is DAGVTQSPTHLIKTRGQQVTLRCSPKSGHDTVSWYQQALGQGPQFIFQYYEEEERQRGNFPDRFSGHQFPNYSSELNVNALLLGDSALYLCASSLAFAGVQETQYFGPGTRLLVL.

DNA of the CDR3: TGCGCCAGCAGCCAAGATAGGGGGCCCGGGGAGCTGTTTTTT. Residues: CASSQDRGPGELFF. The chain employs TRBV4-1 and TRBJ2-2, with TRBD1 identical over 7 bases. CDR3 size: 14 residues. The germline V gene encodes CDR1 MGHRA and CDR2 YSYEKL. The ends lost 0 bases at V and 6 bases at J; junction bases unmatched: 1.

The CDR3 reads CSASSGQTSYSNQPQHF. In DNA, the CDR3 is TGCAGTGCTAGTTCGGGACAGACTTCTTATAGCAATCAGCCCCAGCATTTT. The chain uses TRBV20-1 and TRBJ1-5, with 7 bases lining up with TRBD1. V trimming: 3 bases; J trimming: 0 bases; junction bases outside the gene matches: 11. The CDR3 runs to 17 residues. Germline CDR1 DFQATT, CDR2 SNEGSKA (reference sequence).

The chain links TRBV5-4 to TRBJ2-6; TRBD2 is a possible D gene (6 bases). CDR1 is SGHNT, CDR2 YYREEE, per germline (reference sequence). The CDR3 runs to 17 residues. V was trimmed by 2 bases and J by 0 bases, leaving 12 bases between them. CDR3 amino acids: CASSFPGLSSGANVLTF. The CDR3 DNA sequence: TGTGCCAGCAGCTTCCCGGGACTCAGCTCTGGGGCCAACGTCCTGACTTTC.

J is TRBJ1-6 and V is TRBV28; 8 nucleotides agree with TRBD1. V shed 7 bases and J 7 bases; nucleotides not matched to a gene: 3. Germline lookup yields CDR1 MDHEN and CDR2 SYDVKM. The CDR3 runs 13 residues. The DNA of the CDR3 is TGTGCCAGCAAAGGACAGGGAAATTCACCCCTCCACTTT. Its protein product is CASKGQGNSPLHF.

The V and J genes are TRBV30 and TRBJ1-1, with 8 bases identical to TRBD1. Germline trimming cut 7 bases from V and 0 bases from J; bases unmatched to any gene: 10. Germline V gene sequence: CDR1 GTSNPN, CDR2 SVGIG (reference sequence). This CDR3 is built from 15 residues. Written as DNA, the CDR3 is TGTGCCTACCACGGGACAGGATATATGAACACTGAAGCTTTCTTT. This gives the protein CAYHGTGYMNTEAFF.

The V and J genes are TRBV12-5 and TRBJ1-1, with D unresolved. Germline-derived CDR1 and CDR2 are LGHNT and FRNRAP. The ends were cut back, 4 bases at V and 6 bases at J, with 15 bases in the middle. There are 14 residues in the CDR3. The CDR3 sequence: CASGSSGLVAEAFF. The CDR3 coding sequence is TGTGCTAGTGGTTCCTCAGGTTTAGTGGCTGAAGCTTTCTTT.

The chain carries TRBV3-1 (or the pseudogene TRBV3-2) and TRBJ1-4; the D gene is possibly TRBD1 (6 bases). V gave up 1 base and J gave up 5 bases, with 11 bases separating them. The V gene's germline CDR1 is LGHDT and CDR2 YNNKEL (reference sequence). The CDR3 is 15 amino acids. The CDR3 loop reads CASSQAGHPNEKLFF. CDR3 nucleotides: TGTGCCAGCAGCCAAGCGGGACACCCAAATGAAAAACTGTTTTTT.

This chain links TRBV4-1 with TRBJ2-7; TRBD1 aligns across 8 bases. CDR1 is MGHRA, CDR2 YSYEKL, per germline. Trimming at V came to 0 bases and at J to 5 bases, leaving 12 bases not matched to a gene. CDR3 size: 17 residues. DNA of the CDR3: TGCGCCAGCAGCCAAGAAGCGGTGGGGCAGGGGGCCAACGAGCAGTACTTC. Encoded protein: CASSQEAVGQGANEQYF.

DNA of the CDR3: TGTGCCAGCGGACAGTTACGGGAGCAGTACTTC. Translation: CASGQLREQYF. The chain joins TRBV10-3 to TRBJ2-7; perhaps TRBD1 as D (6 bases). Trimming took 10 bases from V and 7 from J, leaving 14 bases between them. The CDR3 loop spans 11 amino acids. Germline CDR1 ENHRY, CDR2 SYGVKD.

The chain recombines TRBV7-2 with TRBJ1-1, with no clear D. The CDR3 has 14 residues. The ends were cut back, 1 base at V and 4 bases at J, with 10 bases in the middle. CDR1 SGHTA and CDR2 FQGNSA come from the germline V gene. The CDR3 region is CASSLVLMSTEAFF. The CDR3, as DNA: TGTGCCAGCAGCTTAGTCCTTATGTCCACTGAAGCTTTCTTT.

On this clone: Its ends do not fully match the called genes, so a read error is possible. V gene TRBV10-3 combines with J gene TRBJ1-2; D not resolved. Looked up from germline, CDR1 is ENHRY and CDR2 is SYGVKD. The CDR3 is made up of 11 amino acids. CDR3 nucleotide sequence: TGTGCCATCAGTGATAATAGGTTTAGGGAGTTC. Its translation is CAISDNRFREF.

The chain links TRBV2 to TRBJ2-7; TRBD2 matches at 11 bases. The CDR3 runs 15 residues. Germline V gene data show CDR1 as SNHLY and CDR2 as FYNNEI. The V segment lost 3 bases and the J segment 3 bases; nucleotides outside the gene matches: 4. CDR3 amino acids: CASSEASGGFYEQYF. In DNA form, the CDR3 reads TGTGCCAGCAGTGAGGCTAGCGGGGGGTTCTACGAGCAGTACTTC.

CDR3 sequence reads: CATSRETGSQQYF. In nucleotides, the CDR3 is TGTGCCACCAGCAGGGAGACAGGGTCCCAGCAGTACTTC. The genes are TRBV15 and TRBJ2-7, with 7 bases matching TRBD1. V lost 3 bases and J lost 8; bases outside the gene matches: 7. The CDR3 totals 13 residues. CDR1 is LNHNV, CDR2 YYDKDF, per germline (reference sequence).

This clone appeared once. The V gene is TRBV27, the J gene TRBJ1-1; 9 nucleotides line up with TRBD1. Germline V gene data show CDR1 as MNHEY and CDR2 as SMNVEV (reference sequence). This CDR3 is 15 amino acids long. Trimming removed 6 bases from V and 6 bases from J; junction bases left unmatched: 11. Here the CDR3 DNA reads TGTGCCAGCAGATCCGGGACAGGGTCGTTGGCTGAAGCTTTCTTT. This sequence encodes CASRSGTGSLAEAFF.

V usage is TRBV13 and J usage is TRBJ1-6, with a tentative D call TRBD1 (6 bases). Germline-derived CDR1 and CDR2 are PRHDT and FYEKMQ (reference sequence). Trimming pared 5 bases from V and 10 bases from J, leaving 18 bases between. CDR3 length: 15 amino acids. In DNA form, the CDR3 reads TGTGCCAGCAGCCAAAAGACAGGCTCAGGGTCACCCCTCCACTTT. This translates into CASSQKTGSGSPLHF. Looking up the rest from reference TRBV13 and TRBJ1-6 gives the full variable domain: AAGVIQSPRHLIKEKRETATLKCYPIPRHDTVYWYQQGPGQDPQFLISFYEKMQSDKGSIPDRFSAQQFSDYHSELNMSSLELGDSALYFCASSQKTGSGSPLHFGNGTRLTVT.

The genes are TRBV18 and TRBJ2-7; no reliable D call. Germline CDR1 KGHSH, CDR2 LQKENI. V gave up 8 bases and J gave up 3 bases, with 11 bases separating them. This CDR3 region has 12 residues. The CDR3 loop reads CASHGLSYEQYF. The CDR3 DNA reads as TGTGCCAGCCATGGGCTGAGCTACGAGCAGTACTTC.

The V call is TRBV4-1, the J call TRBJ2-1; 9 bases line up with TRBD2. The CDR3 has 17 amino acids. V shed 5 bases and J 5 bases; nucleotides not matched to a gene: 13. The germline CDR1 and CDR2 sequences are MGHRA and YSYEKL. The DNA for the CDR3 is TGCGCCAGCAGCATAGCGGGGGCGCCTCTTCTTCACAATGAGCAGTTCTTC. Its protein is CASSIAGAPLLHNEQFF.

This clone was detected a few times. V is TRBV7-9 and J is TRBJ1-1; no definite D call. Trimming stripped 6 bases from V and 1 base from J, with 12 bases between. The CDR3 length is 14 residues. The V gene's germline CDR1 is SEHNR and CDR2 FQNEAQ (reference sequence). The CDR3: CASSSSIANTEAFF. CDR3 nucleotide sequence: TGTGCCAGCAGTTCTTCTATCGCGAACACTGAAGCTTTCTTT. The variable domain in full, with the rest retrieved from reference TRBV7-9 and TRBJ1-1, is DTGVSQNPRHKITKRGQNVTFRCDPISEHNRLYWYRQTLGQGPEFLTYFQNEAQLEKSRLLSDRFSAERPKGSFSTLEIQRTEQGDSAMYLCASSSSIANTEAFFGQGTRLTVV.

The chain has TRBV6-4 and TRBJ2-2, with TRBD1 matching over 10 bases. Germline CDR1 is MRHNA and CDR2 is SNTAGT. V shed 4 bases, J shed 0 bases, and the junction held 11 bases outside the gene matches. The CDR3 loop spans 19 amino acids. The CDR3 is CASSAPGQGWVSNTGELFF. CDR3 bases: TGTGCCAGCAGTGCCCCGGGACAGGGGTGGGTTTCGAACACCGGGGAGCTGTTTTTT.

The V and J genes are TRBV24-1 and TRBJ2-2; D unresolved. The CDR3 is made up of 13 amino acids. Trimming shortened V by 5 bases and J by 2 bases, and 5 bases separated the two germline ends. CDR1 is KGHDR, CDR2 SFDVKD, per germline. CDR3 nucleotide sequence: TGTGCCACCAGTGCTCCCAACACCGGGGAGCTGTTTTTT. Residues: CATSAPNTGELFF.

This sequence joins TRBV5-6 and TRBJ1-2; the D gene is possibly TRBD1 (5 bases). The ends were cut back, 3 bases at V and 4 bases at J, with 16 bases in the middle. Germline CDR1 SGHDT, CDR2 YYEEEE. This CDR3 has 15 amino acids. The CDR3 here is CASSWGRTSAYGYTF. CDR3 DNA: TGTGCCAGCAGCTGGGGCCGGACATCAGCCTATGGCTACACCTTC. The full variable domain, completed using reference TRBV5-6 and TRBJ1-2, is DAGVTQSPTHLIKTRGQQVTLRCSPKSGHDTVSWYQQALGQGPQFIFQYYEEEERQRGNFPDRFSGHQFPNYSSELNVNALLLGDSALYLCASSWGRTSAYGYTFGSGTRLTVV.

The chain recombines TRBV5-1 with TRBJ2-3; the D is unclear. The CDR3 covers 15 residues. V was cut by 0 bases and J by 0 bases, with 8 bases left in between. Germline loops: CDR1 SGHRS, CDR2 YFSETQ. For the CDR3, the DNA is TGCGCCAGCAGCTTGGCAACACCTAGCACAGATACGCAGTATTTT. Encoded protein: CASSLATPSTDTQYF.

The genes are TRBV28 and TRBJ1-5; D is unresolved. This CDR3 spans 16 amino acids. Germline-derived CDR1 and CDR2 are MDHEN and SYDVKM. Trimming took 4 bases from V and 0 from J, leaving 13 bases between them. CDR3 nucleotide sequence: TGTGCCAGCAGTTCCAATGCCGTAGTTAGCAATCAGCCCCAGCATTTT. Its protein product is CASSSNAVVSNQPQHF.

This sequence joins TRBV6-2 or TRBV6-3 and TRBJ2-1, with 7 bases aligning to TRBD1. The CDR3 runs to 14 residues. The ends lost 1 base at V and 8 bases at J; junction bases unmatched: 5. Germline loops: CDR1 MNHEY, CDR2 SVGEGT. The CDR3 sequence: CASSYWTGHYEQFF. The DNA for the CDR3 is TGTGCCAGCAGTTACTGGACAGGTCACTATGAGCAGTTCTTC.